This is a list of T cell receptor beta chains from one sample in a study of T-cell reconstitution after alpha-beta-depleted transplantation in children. MiXCR, run by TCRdb on the PCR reads, gives a single entry per CDR3 protein. The table includes about 980,000 distinct CDR3 sequences, about 31% detected once. Material: PBMCs, mostly from graft donor cells, obtained 360 days after TCRalphabeta/CD19-depleted stem cell transplant. The origin of the receptors is a boy under two years old who had a stem cell transplant for SCID, so the T cells may come from the graft donor. CDR3s include the opening cysteine and the closing phenylalanine or tryptophan. The D gene is left open where the match is weak. Expanded clones get a size class; other rows say once, few or many, or leave the size out.

D gene,clone size,J gene,V gene,CDR3 protein,CDR3 DNA
NA,NA,TRBJ2-3,TRBV10-3,CAISAGSPDTQYF,TGTGCCATCAGTGCAGGGTCTCCAGATACGCAGTATTTT
NA,NA,TRBJ2-7,TRBV4-2,CASSPYPGNLQYF,TGTGCCAGCAGCCCCTACCCAGGGAACCTCCAATACTTC
TRBD1,NA,TRBJ1-1,TRBV29-1,CSVVFLDRLTEAFF,TGCAGCGTTGTCTTCCTGGACAGGCTCACTGAAGCTTTCTTT
NA,NA,TRBJ2-4,TRBV7-2,CASSLGPGVDKNIQYF,TGTGCCAGCAGCTTAGGTCCGGGCGTAGACAAAAACATTCAGTACTTC
NA,few,TRBJ2-7,TRBV6-2/TRBV6-3,CASSQPGDSYSYEQYF,TGTGCCAGCAGCCAACCGGGGGACTCTTACTCCTACGAGCAGTACTTC
NA,NA,TRBJ2-7,TRBV7-9,CASSARVALSYEQYF,TGTGCCAGCAGCGCCAGGGTAGCCCTCTCCTACGAGCAGTACTTC
NA,NA,TRBJ2-3,TRBV6-2/TRBV6-3,CASSYDRFHTQYF,TGTGCCAGCAGTTACGATCGTTTCCATACGCAGTATTTT
NA,few,TRBJ2-7,TRBV6-1,CASSRQISYEQYF,TGTGCCAGCAGTAGACAGATCTCCTACGAGCAGTACTTC
NA,NA,TRBJ2-2,TRBV12-3/TRBV12-4,CASRSGVNTGELFF,TGTGCCAGCAGATCCGGGGTTAACACCGGGGAGCTGTTTTTT
NA,few,TRBJ2-1,TRBV29-1,CSAWPEAYNEQFF,TGCAGCGCGTGGCCGGAGGCCTACAATGAGCAGTTCTTC
TRBD2,NA,TRBJ2-3,TRBV28,CASSPPTSGGSPRTDTQYF,TGTGCCAGCAGTCCCCCGACTAGCGGGGGGTCCCCTCGCACAGATACGCAGTATTTT